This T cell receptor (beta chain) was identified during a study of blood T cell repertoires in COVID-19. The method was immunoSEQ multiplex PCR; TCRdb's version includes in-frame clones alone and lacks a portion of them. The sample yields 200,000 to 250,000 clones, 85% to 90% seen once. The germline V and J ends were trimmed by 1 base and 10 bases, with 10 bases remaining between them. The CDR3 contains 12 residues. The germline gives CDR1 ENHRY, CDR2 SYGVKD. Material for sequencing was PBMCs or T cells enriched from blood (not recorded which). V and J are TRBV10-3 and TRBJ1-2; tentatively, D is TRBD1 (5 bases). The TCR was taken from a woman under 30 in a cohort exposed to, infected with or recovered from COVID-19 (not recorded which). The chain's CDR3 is CAISEYAGTYTF. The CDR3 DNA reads TGTGCCATCAGTGAGTACGCGGGGACCTACACCTTC.